This T cell receptor (beta chain) derives from a study of T cells in Graves' hyperthyroidism and ophthalmopathy (dated by TCRdb to about 2019). Looking at the study overall: Peripheral blood samples were taken at initial diagnosis, before any treatment was given. To identify TCR V-J signatures that set the groups apart, the researchers used a discovery cohort of 100 patients, made up of fewer than 50 with Graves' ophthalmopathy and 57 with stable Graves' hyperthyroidism. An independent validation cohort of under 20 hyperthyroidism patients and about 15 patients who later progressed to ophthalmopathy tested prospective prediction of ophthalmopathy. The roughly 91 discovery patients were randomly divided into training and test sets at a 7:3 ratio. In addition, the study compared T-cell repertoires in thyroid tissue and in blood from five or six Graves' hyperthyroidism patients. Following sampling, methimazole starting at 30 mg daily was given to hyperthyroidism patients, and high-dose intravenous methylprednisolone was given to ophthalmopathy patients. The paper describes TCR Vbeta CDR3 sequencing of more than 120 peripheral blood samples, made up of 43 ophthalmopathy patients, roughly 75 hyperthyroidism patients and roughly 17 progressor patients. On the study overall, not on this receptor specifically: A model built on a 13 V-J signature distinguished ophthalmopathy from stable hyperthyroidism, reaching over 85% sensitivity and around 81% specificity in cross-validation and 80%/75% in testing. Blood samples also contained most of the expanded thyroid clonotypes (frequency above 0.001), which suggests that blood repertoires may reflect thyroid immune responses. No statistical method was used to set the sample size in advance, and investigators knew the group allocation. During validation, the model predicted progression to ophthalmopathy a median of approximately 6.5 months ahead of onset, with almost 71% sensitivity and 72.22% specificity.

Amplification of TCR beta CDR3 regions was carried out from RNA transcripts. A first-round RT-PCR of the TCR CDR3 used the HTBI primer set with the Qiagen OneStep RT-PCR kit. Libraries were constructed in a second round of multiplex PCR, after which size selection and purification were performed. Sequencing of the libraries was done on an Illumina HiSeq2000 using paired-end 100 bp reads. The published analysis was carried out like this. SOAPnuke was used to process the raw data, with reads discarded if the reads contained adapters or uncalled bases, had a mean Phred below 15, or lacked an exact constant-primer or identifier match. COPE v1.2.5 was used to merge high-quality paired reads, and clonotypes were defined as unique nucleotide sequences. MiTCR v1.1 was used to align the clonotypes against IMGT TRBV, TRBD and TRBJ reference segments. The analysis was restricted to V-J combinations with a frequency above 0.0001, which together covered roughly 99% of the repertoires. The TCS score was defined as the ratio of F50 (clonal expansion) to E x V (chaos), calculated using BLOSUM62-based TCRdist between CDR3 peptides within each V-J. Welch's t-statistics and random forest reduced around 550 V-J features to 13, which were used in a naive Bayes classifier (R e1071). The raw public data were reprocessed by TCRdb itself: fastp quality trimming at Q25, MiXCR clonotype calling, in-frame beta chains only. CDR3 protein sequences are deduplicated, and each keeps its most common genes and DNA. The V and J calls and clone size come from TCRdb's table, not from the authors' own analysis. The sample has around 300,000 distinct CDR3 sequences on record, about 16% of them singletons. The ten largest clones take up under 35% of the sample.

Hyperthyroidism patients were aged 18 to 65 years and newly diagnosed, with disease duration of less than 2 months. Exclusion was applied to patients with uncontrolled infections, other autoimmune diseases, pregnancy or lactation. Diagnoses were based on clinical symptoms, serum thyroxine and TRAb, thyroid ultrasound and orbital computed tomography. For progressor patients, blood was drawn at the first diagnosis of hyperthyroidism, before any ophthalmopathy symptoms had appeared. PBMCs were separated from approximately 9.9 ml of fresh peripheral blood using Ficoll-Paque density gradient centrifugation. Progressor patients were defined as those initially diagnosed with Graves' hyperthyroidism in whom ophthalmopathy developed during follow-up. Total RNA was extracted using Trizol reagent, and RNA quality was assessed on an Agilent 2100 Bioanalyzer. For this clonotype: What this receptor recognizes is not known. A much larger clone is a single base away; this may be a read error.

V is pruned by 8 bases and J by 7 bases, leaving 17 bases of the junction without a gene match. In the germline V gene, CDR1 corresponds to MNHEY and CDR2 to SVGEGT. The CDR3 goes from the cysteine to the phenylalanine over 16 residues. Only the CDR3 DNA is retained, 48 bases long and in frame from the first base. Sequenced material: blood. The receptor was derived from a woman in her 50s with Graves' hyperthyroidism that later progressed to Graves' ophthalmopathy. Recombination connected TRBV6-2 or TRBV6-3 to TRBJ2-1, and 7 junction bases match TRBD1. This receptor carries the CDR3 CASGFLDRASRNEQFF. Read as DNA, the sequence is TGTGCCAGCGGATTTCTCGACAGGGCCAGTAGGAATGAGCAGTTCTTC.